This TCR beta chain is from a study of blood T cell repertoires in COVID-19. Study summary: Samples came from the United States, Italy and Spain, spanning acute and convalescent COVID-19. From T cells, B-cell-depleted T cells, or PBMCs came the material, which was cDNA or gDNA.

Clones were sequenced by immunoSEQ multiplex PCR, and TCRdb holds only the in-frame ones, with some missing. The sample includes some 94,000 clones, about 70% seen only once; the top ten take roughly 24%. Germline CDR1 and CDR2: SGDLS and YYNGEE. This CDR3 spans 16 amino acids. Trimming removed 4 bases at V and 3 bases at J, with 18 bases between. This receptor was identified in a woman aged 55-69 years in a cohort sampled during active or convalescent COVID-19. The sample comprised peripheral blood. The chain combines TRBV9 with TRBJ2-3; possibly TRBD1 for D (5 bases). The CDR3: CASSPTVQGPTDTQYF. Written as DNA, the CDR3 is TGTGCCAGCAGCCCAACAGTTCAGGGCCCTACAGATACGCAGTATTTT. Based on the CDR3 plus reference TRBV9 and TRBJ2-3, the full variable domain is DSGVTQTPKHLITATGQRVTLRCSPRSGDLSVYWYQQSLDQGLQFLIQYYNGEERAKGNILERFSAQQFPDLHSELNLSSLELGDSALYFCASSPTVQGPTDTQYFGPGTRLTVL.